The 8 T cell receptor beta chains in this list originate from one sample, sequenced in a study of CD8+CD57+ T cells in acquired aplastic anemia. Only patients with CD8+CD57+ cell expansion on flow cytometry were chosen for sequencing. CDR3 and TCR beta VDJ profiling relied on genomic DNA as the template. TCRdb recomputed calls from the reads with MiXCR, one row per CDR3 protein. In the table there are roughly 500,000 distinct CDR3 sequences, around 32% of which are singletons. The sample consisted of sorted CD4+, CD8+, or CD8+CD57+ T cells (not recorded which) from PBMCs. The receptors come from a human donor with aplastic anemia.

This clonotype was picked up many times. The chain couples TRBV2 to TRBJ2-7; no firm D call. With 6 bases removed from V and 3 bases from J, the gap between germline ends came to 9 bases. CDR3 length: 12 amino acids. Germline lookup yields CDR1 SNHLY and CDR2 FYNNEI. In nucleotides, the CDR3 is TGTGCCAGCAGCTACTCGGACTACGAGCAGTACTTC. This encodes CASSYSDYEQYF. The full variable domain, completed using reference TRBV2 and TRBJ2-7, is EPEVTQTPSHQVTQMGQEVILRCVPISNHLYFYWYRQILGQKVEFLVSFYNNEISEKSEIFDDQFSVERPDGSNFTLKIRSTKLEDSAMYFCASSYSDYEQYFGPGTRLTVT.

V and J are TRBV6-1 and TRBJ2-5, with 9 nucleotides matching TRBD1. CDR3 length: 14 residues. Germline CDR1 and CDR2: MNHNS and SASEGT. The trim removed 8 bases at V and 5 bases at J, leaving 9 bases unmatched. The DNA of the CDR3 is TGTGCCAGCCGAATCGGACAGGGGAGGGAGACCCAGTACTTC. Amino acids: CASRIGQGRETQYF.

In the case of this clonotype: A read error is possible here, since a much larger clone lies one base away. The chain combines TRBV7-8 with TRBJ2-7; D not certain. In germline, CDR1 is SGHVS, CDR2 FQNEAQ. The CDR3 is made up of 13 amino acids. The V end was cut by 5 bases, the J end by 9 bases, with 17 bases between. In nucleotides, the CDR3 is TGTGCCAGCAGCCCCCTTGCTTTAGGCGGGCAGTACTTC. The encoded protein is CASSPLALGGQYF.

This clonotype was detected only a few times. This chain uses TRBV19 with TRBJ1-5, with no clear D. The length of the CDR3 is 15 residues. CDR1 LNHDA and CDR2 SQIVND come from the germline V gene (reference sequence). V dropped 4 bases and J dropped 4 bases, with 14 bases sitting between them. CDR3 region: CASSTGTGRNQPQHF. The CDR3, as DNA: TGTGCCAGTAGTACGGGAACTGGTCGGAATCAGCCCCAGCATTTT.

This rearrangement joins TRBV11-2 to TRBJ2-5; tentative D call: TRBD1 (6 bases). The CDR3 contains 16 residues. The germline V gene has CDR1 SGHAT and CDR2 FQNNGV. Trimming removed 1 base at V and 1 base at J, with 13 bases between. CDR3: CASSLGSQGSQETQYF. CDR3 in DNA: TGTGCCAGCAGCTTAGGTTCGCAGGGGAGCCAAGAGACCCAGTACTTC.

This clonotype was observed at least ten times. The V and J genes are TRBV12-3 or TRBV12-4 and TRBJ1-2; TRBD1 is a possible D gene (5 bases). The CDR3 sequence is 14 residues long. Trimming took off 5 bases at V and 2 bases at J, with 12 bases between the two ends. CDR3 coding DNA: TGTGCCAGCAGTGCCGGGACGGGAAACTATGGCTACACCTTC. Translating it yields CASSAGTGNYGYTF.

This sequence joins TRBV4-1 and TRBJ2-3; D unresolved. This CDR3 is 13 amino acids long. Germline values: CDR1 MGHRA, CDR2 YSYEKL. V lost 6 bases, J lost 2 bases, and 9 bases lay in between. CDR3 in amino acids: CASRTETTDTQYF. CDR3 in DNA: TGCGCCAGCAGGACTGAAACCACAGATACGCAGTATTTT.

This clonotype showed up many times. CDR3 coding DNA: TGTGCCAGTAGTATTCGCGACCAACAAAATCAGCCCCAGCATTTT. It encodes CASSIRDQQNQPQHF. This chain uses TRBV19 with TRBJ1-5; D is unresolved. The CDR3 is made up of 15 amino acids. Germline assignment: CDR1 LNHDA and CDR2 SQIVND (reference sequence). With 3 bases removed from V and 4 bases from J, the gap between germline ends came to 13 bases.